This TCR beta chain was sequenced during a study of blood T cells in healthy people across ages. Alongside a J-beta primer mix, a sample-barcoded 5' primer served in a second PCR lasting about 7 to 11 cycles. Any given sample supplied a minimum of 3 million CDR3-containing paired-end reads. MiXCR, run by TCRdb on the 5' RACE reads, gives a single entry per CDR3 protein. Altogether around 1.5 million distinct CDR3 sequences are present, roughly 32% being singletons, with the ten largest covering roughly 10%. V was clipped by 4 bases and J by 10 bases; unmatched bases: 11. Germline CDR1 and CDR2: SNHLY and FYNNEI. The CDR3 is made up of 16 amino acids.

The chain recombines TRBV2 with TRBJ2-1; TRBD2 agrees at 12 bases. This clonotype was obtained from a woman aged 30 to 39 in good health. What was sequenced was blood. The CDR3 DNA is TGTGCCAGCAGTGGGAACCGACTAGCGGGGGACGGGGAGCAGTTCTTC. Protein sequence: CASSGNRLAGDGEQFF.